This T cell receptor (beta chain) was recorded in a study of blood T cell repertoires in COVID-19. Study-wide context: Donors in the United States, Italy and Spain gave samples during acute or convalescent COVID-19. Sources were T cells, B-cell-depleted T cells, or PBMCs; the material itself was cDNA or gDNA.

The CDR3 runs 14 residues. V lost 4 bases to trimming and J lost 3 bases; unmatched junction nucleotides: 1. Germline V gene data show CDR1 as MNHNS and CDR2 as SASEGT. TCRdb's copy holds only in-frame clones and misses some; the assay was immunoSEQ multiplex PCR. The data show some 220,000 clones, 65% to 90% seen once. Sequenced sample: peripheral blood. The chain carries TRBV6-1 and TRBJ2-7; 12 nucleotides agree with TRBD2. This clonotype was obtained from a woman in her seventies with COVID-19, enrolled during active disease. CDR3 amino acids: CASSVTSGSYEQYF. CDR3 coding DNA: TGTGCCAGCAGTGTGACTAGCGGGAGCTACGAGCAGTACTTC.